A selection of T cell receptor beta chains follows, all from one sample in a study of blood T cell repertoires in COVID-19. The assay was immunoSEQ multiplex PCR, and TCRdb's table has in-frame clones only and misses some. Of roughly 290,000 clones detected, 87% appear once; the ten largest clones hold 6% to 7%. Sequences were obtained from PBMCs or T cells enriched from blood (not recorded which). These receptors originate from a woman between 40 and 50 years old who had recovered from COVID-19. The CDR3 runs from the conserved cysteine through the conserved F or W. The D gene is left open where the match is weak.

d_gene	v_gene	CDR3aa
-	TRBV28	CASSQQGPSNQPQHF
-	TRBV28	CASSLSARGGYGYTF
TRBD2	TRBV7-6	CASSLSGSQYEQYF
-	TRBV3-1/TRBV3-2	CASSGSSTDTQYF
-	TRBV18	CASSPGARDEQYF
-	TRBV27	CASSKGYQETQYF
-	TRBV6-5	CASSYAPGQKETQYF
TRBD1	TRBV27	CASSRQGPYEQYF
-	TRBV5-1	CASSLVAGGLNEQFF
TRBD2	TRBV2	CASSALAGGTGELFF
TRBD2	TRBV6-2/TRBV6-3	CASSLGLAGGNEQFF
-	TRBV7-5	CARSLYRVAGGDTEAFF
TRBD2	TRBV3-1/TRBV3-2	CASSQAGGRETQYF
TRBD1	TRBV25-1	CASSEGQGGTETQYF
TRBD2	TRBV3-1/TRBV3-2	CASSQTSGRDTQYF
-	TRBV28	CASSLRQLQETQYF
-	TRBV28	CASREDRNTEAFF
TRBD2	TRBV2	CASSGTSGSKDNEQFF
-	TRBV6-5	CASTPTGGSLTQYF
-	TRBV28	CASRSFSQPQHF
-	TRBV6-5	CASRLAYEQYF
TRBD2	TRBV5-1	CASSLVGRLAGAKNEQFF
TRBD1	TRBV11-2	CASQRRTGGNQPQHF
TRBD1	TRBV7-3	CASSIDRGANNEQFF
-	TRBV7-2	CASSLARLDYGNTIYF
TRBD2	TRBV6-5	CASSYSPITSDEQFF
-	TRBV19	CASSIARGSSVGEQFF
TRBD2	TRBV4-3	CASSQVLAVNNEQFF
-	TRBV6-2/TRBV6-3	CASSYSNSNGETQYF
-	TRBV14	CASSHPKTALSSYEQYF
-	TRBV28	CASSLWQAYSYNEQFF
-	TRBV28	CASRISVNQPQHF
-	TRBV29-1	CSVELAGPGELFF
TRBD2	TRBV7-2	CASSSWTSGSGTDTQYF
-	TRBV9	CASSAMGGGYNEQFF
TRBD1	TRBV5-8	CASSPRQGSDEQYF
-	TRBV30	CAWRGGGNEQFF
-	TRBV27	CASSSVAGPLPTDTQYF
-	TRBV28	CASRGAIQETQYF
-	TRBV30	CAWSVGAVQPQHF
-	TRBV19	CASSIPGGSNQPQHF
-	TRBV7-7	CASSPGGVNEKLFF
TRBD1	TRBV9	CASSIGTGAYEQYF
TRBD1	TRBV28	CASTINQGDYGYTF
TRBD2	TRBV5-1	CASSPQAGAGNEQFF
TRBD1	TRBV18	CASSKTGGSQPQHF
TRBD2	TRBV19	CASPCSGRDNEQFF
-	TRBV7-9	CASRQGGNEQFF
-	TRBV5-4	CASSSRANTGELFF
-	TRBV30	CAWGTSPGELFF
-	TRBV19	CASSISRAGELFF
TRBD1	TRBV9	CASSTGDSYNSPLHF
-	TRBV4-1	CASSQDTINEKLFF
-	TRBV27	CASSPVEGNQPQHF
TRBD2	TRBV7-2	CASSKGLAGGFWSEQYF